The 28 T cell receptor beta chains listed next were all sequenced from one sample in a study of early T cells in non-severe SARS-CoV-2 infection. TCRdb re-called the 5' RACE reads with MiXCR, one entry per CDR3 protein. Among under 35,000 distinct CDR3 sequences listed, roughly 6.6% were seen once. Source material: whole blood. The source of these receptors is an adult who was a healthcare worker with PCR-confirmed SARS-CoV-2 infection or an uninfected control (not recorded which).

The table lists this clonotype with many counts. CDR3 coding DNA: TGTGCCAGCAGCATCTGTCATGCGTGCCCCTACGAGCAGTACTTC. It codes for CASSICHACPYEQYF. This chain links TRBV11-3 with TRBJ2-7; D gene uncertain. The CDR3 totals 15 residues. Germline-derived CDR1 and CDR2 are SGHNT and YENEEA. The ends were cut back, 5 bases at V and 2 bases at J, with 16 bases in the middle.

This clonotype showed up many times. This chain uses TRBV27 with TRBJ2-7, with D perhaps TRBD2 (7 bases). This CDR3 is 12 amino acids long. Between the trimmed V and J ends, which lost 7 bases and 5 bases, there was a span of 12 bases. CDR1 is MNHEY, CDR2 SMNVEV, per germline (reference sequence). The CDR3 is CASTSGGDEQYF. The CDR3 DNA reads TGTGCCAGCACCTCGGGGGGCGACGAGCAGTACTTC.

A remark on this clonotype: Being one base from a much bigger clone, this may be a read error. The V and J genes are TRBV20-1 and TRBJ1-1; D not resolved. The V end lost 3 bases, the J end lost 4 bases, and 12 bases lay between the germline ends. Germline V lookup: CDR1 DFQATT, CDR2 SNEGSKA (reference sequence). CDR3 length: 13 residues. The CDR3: CSASEGQRTEAFF. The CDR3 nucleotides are TGCAGTGCTAGCGAGGGCCAGCGCACTGAAGCTTTCTTT.

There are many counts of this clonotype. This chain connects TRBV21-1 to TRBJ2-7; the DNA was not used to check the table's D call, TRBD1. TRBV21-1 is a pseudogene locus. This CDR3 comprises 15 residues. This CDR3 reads CASSKTRTGPYEQYF. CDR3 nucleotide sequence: TGTGCCAGCAGCAAAACCAGGACAGGGCCCTACGAGCAGTACTTC.

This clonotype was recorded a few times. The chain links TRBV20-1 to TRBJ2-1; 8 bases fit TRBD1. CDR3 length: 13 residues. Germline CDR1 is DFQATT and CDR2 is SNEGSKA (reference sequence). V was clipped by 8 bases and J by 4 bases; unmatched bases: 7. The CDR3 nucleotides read TGCAGTCTCCCCCGGGACAGGTACAATGAGCAGTTCTTC. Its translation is CSLPRDRYNEQFF.

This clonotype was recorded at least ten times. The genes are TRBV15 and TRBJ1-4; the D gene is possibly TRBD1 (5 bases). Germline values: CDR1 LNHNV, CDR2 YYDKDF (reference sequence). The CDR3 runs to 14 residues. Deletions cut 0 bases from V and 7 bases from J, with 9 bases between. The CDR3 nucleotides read TGTGCCACCAGCAGAGATAGGGGAGGTGAAAAACTGTTTTTT. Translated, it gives CATSRDRGGEKLFF. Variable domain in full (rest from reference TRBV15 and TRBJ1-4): DAMVIQNPRYQVTQFGKPVTLSCSQTLNHNVMYWYQQKSSQAPKLLFHYYDKDFNNEADTPDNFQSRRPNTSFCFLDIRSPGLGDTAMYLCATSRDRGGEKLFFGSGTQLSVL.

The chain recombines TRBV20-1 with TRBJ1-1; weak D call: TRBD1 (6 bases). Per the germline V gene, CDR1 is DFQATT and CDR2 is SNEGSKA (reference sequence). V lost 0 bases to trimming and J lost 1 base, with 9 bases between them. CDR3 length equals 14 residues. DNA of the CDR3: TGCAGTGCTAGAGATGGGGGGCGGAACACTGAAGCTTTCTTT. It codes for CSARDGGRNTEAFF.

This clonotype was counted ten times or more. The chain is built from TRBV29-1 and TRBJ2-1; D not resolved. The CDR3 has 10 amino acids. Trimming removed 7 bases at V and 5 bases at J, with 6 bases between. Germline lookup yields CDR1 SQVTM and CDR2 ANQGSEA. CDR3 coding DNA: TGCAGCGGTTGGGACAATGAGCAGTTCTTC. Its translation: CSGWDNEQFF.

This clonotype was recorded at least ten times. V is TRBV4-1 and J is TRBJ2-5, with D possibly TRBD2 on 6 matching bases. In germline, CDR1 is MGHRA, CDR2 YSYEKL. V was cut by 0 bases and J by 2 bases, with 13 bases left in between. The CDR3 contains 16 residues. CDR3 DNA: TGCGCCAGCAGCCAAGATCTAGGAGGGGAACAAGAGACCCAGTACTTC. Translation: CASSQDLGGEQETQYF.

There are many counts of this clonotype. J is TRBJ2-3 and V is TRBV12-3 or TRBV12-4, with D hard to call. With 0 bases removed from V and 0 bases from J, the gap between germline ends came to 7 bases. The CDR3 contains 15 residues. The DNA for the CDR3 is TGTGCCAGCAGTTTAGCGCGCCACAGCACAGATACGCAGTATTTT. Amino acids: CASSLARHSTDTQYF.

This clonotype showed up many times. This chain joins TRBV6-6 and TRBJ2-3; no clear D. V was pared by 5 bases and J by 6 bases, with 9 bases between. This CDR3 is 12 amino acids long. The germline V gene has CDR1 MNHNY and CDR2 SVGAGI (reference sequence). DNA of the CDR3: TGTGCCAGCAGTAAGGAACAGGATACGCAGTATTTT. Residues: CASSKEQDTQYF.

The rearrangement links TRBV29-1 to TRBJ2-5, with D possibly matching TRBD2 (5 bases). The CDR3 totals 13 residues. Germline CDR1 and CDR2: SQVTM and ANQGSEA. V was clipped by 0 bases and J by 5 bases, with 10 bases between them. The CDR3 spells CSVEDLGGETQYF. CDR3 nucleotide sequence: TGCAGCGTTGAAGACCTGGGCGGGGAGACCCAGTACTTC.

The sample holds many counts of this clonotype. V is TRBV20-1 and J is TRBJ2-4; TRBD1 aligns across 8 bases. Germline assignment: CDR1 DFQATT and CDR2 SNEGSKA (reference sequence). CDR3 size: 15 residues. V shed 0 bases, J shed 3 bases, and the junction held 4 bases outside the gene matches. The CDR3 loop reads CSARDLDRDKNIQYF. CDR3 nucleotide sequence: TGCAGTGCTAGAGACCTGGACAGGGACAAAAACATTCAGTACTTC.

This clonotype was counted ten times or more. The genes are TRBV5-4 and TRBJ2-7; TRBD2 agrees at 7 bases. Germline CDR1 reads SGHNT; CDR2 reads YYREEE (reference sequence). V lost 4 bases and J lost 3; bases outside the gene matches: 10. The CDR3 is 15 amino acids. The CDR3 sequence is CASSPGGENDYEQYF. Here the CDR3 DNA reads TGTGCCAGCAGCCCTGGGGGGGAGAACGACTACGAGCAGTACTTC.

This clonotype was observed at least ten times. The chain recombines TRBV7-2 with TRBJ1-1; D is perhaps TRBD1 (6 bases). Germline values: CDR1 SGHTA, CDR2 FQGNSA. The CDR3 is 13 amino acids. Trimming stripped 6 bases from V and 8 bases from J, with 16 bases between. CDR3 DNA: TGTGCCAGCAGTTCTAACAGGGAGCAGGAAGCTTTCTTT. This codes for CASSSNREQEAFF.

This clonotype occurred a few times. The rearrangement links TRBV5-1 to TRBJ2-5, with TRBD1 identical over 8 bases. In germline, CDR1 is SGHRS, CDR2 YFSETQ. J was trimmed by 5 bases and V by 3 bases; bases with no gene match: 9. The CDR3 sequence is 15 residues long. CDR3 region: CASSSTGEALETQYF. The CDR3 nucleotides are TGCGCCAGCAGCTCGACAGGGGAGGCTTTGGAGACCCAGTACTTC.

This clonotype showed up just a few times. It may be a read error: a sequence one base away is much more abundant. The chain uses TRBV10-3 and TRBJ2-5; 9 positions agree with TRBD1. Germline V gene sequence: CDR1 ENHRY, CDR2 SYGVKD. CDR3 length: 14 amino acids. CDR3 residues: CAVRGQGIRESQYF. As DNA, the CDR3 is TGTGCCGTTCGCGGACAGGGGATACGAGAGTCCCAGTACTTC.

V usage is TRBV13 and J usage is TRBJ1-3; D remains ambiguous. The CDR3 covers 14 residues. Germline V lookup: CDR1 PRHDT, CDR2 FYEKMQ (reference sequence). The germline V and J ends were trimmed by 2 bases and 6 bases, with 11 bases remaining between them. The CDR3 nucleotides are TGTGCCAGCAGCTTAACGTCGGCTGAAAACACCATATATTTT. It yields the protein CASSLTSAENTIYF.

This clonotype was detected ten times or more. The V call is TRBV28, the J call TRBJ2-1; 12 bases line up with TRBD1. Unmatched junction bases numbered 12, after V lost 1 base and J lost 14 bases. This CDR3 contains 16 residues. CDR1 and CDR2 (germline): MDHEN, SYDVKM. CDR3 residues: CASSLFGTGGESGEFF. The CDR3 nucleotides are TGTGCCAGCAGTTTATTTGGGACAGGGGGCGAGTCTGGTGAGTTCTTC.

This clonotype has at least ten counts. For the CDR3, the DNA is TGCAGTGCTATGCCGGGGGCAGGGGAGCTGTTTTTT. Amino acids: CSAMPGAGELFF. The gene calls are TRBV20-1 and TRBJ2-2; D is perhaps TRBD1 or TRBD2 (6 bases each). Germline V lookup: CDR1 DFQATT, CDR2 SNEGSKA (reference sequence). Trimming pared 4 bases from V and 8 bases from J, leaving 11 bases between. The CDR3 is 12 residues long.

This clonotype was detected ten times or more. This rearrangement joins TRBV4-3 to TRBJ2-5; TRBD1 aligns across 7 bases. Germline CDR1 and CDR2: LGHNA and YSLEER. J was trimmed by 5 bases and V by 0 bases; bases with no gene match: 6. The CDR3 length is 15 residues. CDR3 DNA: TGCGCCAGCAGCCAAGAGGTCGACAGGGCGGAGACCCAGTACTTC. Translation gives CASSQEVDRAETQYF.

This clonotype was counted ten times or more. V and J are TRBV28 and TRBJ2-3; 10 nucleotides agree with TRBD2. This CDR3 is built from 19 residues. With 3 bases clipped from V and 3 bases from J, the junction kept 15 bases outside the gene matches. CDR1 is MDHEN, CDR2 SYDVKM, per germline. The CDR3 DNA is TGTGCCAGCAGTTTCCCCTCGGGGCTAGCGGGAGAGGGGACAGATACGCAGTATTTT. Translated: CASSFPSGLAGEGTDTQYF.

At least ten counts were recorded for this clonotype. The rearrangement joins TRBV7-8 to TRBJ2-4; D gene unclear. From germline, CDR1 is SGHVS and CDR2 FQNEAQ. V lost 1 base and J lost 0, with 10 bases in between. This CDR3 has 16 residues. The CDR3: CASSLVDGLAKNIQYF. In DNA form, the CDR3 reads TGTGCCAGCAGCTTAGTCGACGGATTAGCCAAAAACATTCAGTACTTC.

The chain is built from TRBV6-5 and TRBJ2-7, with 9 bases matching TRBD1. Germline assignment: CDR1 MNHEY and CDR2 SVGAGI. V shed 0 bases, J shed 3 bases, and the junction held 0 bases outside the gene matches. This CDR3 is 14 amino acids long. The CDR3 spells CASSYSGQGYEQYF. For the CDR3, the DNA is TGTGCCAGCAGTTACTCGGGACAGGGCTACGAGCAGTACTTC.

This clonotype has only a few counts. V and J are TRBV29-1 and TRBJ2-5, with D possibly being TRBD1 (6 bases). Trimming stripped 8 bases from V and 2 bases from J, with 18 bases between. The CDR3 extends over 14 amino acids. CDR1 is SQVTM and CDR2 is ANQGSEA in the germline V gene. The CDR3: CSISRDILQETQYF. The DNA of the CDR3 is TGCAGCATCTCCCGGGACATCCTACAAGAGACCCAGTACTTC. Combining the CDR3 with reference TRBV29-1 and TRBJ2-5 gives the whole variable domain SAVISQKPSRDICQRGTSLTIQCQVDSQVTMMFWYRQQPGQSLTLIATANQGSEATYESGFVIDKFPISRPNLTFSTLTVSNMSPEDSSIYLCSISRDILQETQYFGPGTRLLVL.

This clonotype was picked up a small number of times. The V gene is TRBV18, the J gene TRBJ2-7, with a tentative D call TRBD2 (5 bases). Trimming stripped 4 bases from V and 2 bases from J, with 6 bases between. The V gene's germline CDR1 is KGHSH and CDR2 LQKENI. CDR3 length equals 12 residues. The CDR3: CASSQTTYEQYF. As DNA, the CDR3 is TGTGCCAGCTCACAGACTACCTACGAGCAGTACTTC. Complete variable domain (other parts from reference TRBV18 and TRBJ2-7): NAGVMQNPRHLVRRRGQEARLRCSPMKGHSHVYWYRQLPEEGLKFMVYLQKENIIDESGMPKERFSAEFPKEGPSILRIQQVVRGDSAAYFCASSQTTYEQYFGPGTRLTVT.

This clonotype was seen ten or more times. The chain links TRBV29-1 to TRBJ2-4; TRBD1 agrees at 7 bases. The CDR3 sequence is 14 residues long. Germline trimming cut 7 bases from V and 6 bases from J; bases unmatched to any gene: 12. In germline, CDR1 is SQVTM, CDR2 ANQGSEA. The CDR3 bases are TGCAGCGCTGGCACGACAGGGCTGGGAAACATTCAGTACTTC. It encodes CSAGTTGLGNIQYF.

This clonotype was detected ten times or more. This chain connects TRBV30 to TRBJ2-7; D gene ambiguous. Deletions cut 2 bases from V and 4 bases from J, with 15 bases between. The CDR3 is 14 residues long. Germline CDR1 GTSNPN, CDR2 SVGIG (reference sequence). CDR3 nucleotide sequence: TGTGCCTGGAGTCCCGTCCCAGTCTCTTACGAGCAGTACTTC. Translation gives CAWSPVPVSYEQYF.